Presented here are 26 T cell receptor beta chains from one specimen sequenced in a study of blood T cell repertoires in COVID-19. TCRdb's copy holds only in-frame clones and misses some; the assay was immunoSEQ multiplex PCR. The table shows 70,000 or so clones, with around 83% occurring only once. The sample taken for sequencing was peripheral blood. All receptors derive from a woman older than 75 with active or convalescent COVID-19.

CDR3 protein: CASSQDGQAYRYETQYF. The CDR3 nucleotides are TGCGCCAGCAGCCAAGATGGTCAGGCCTACCGATACGAGACCCAGTACTTC. The genes are TRBV4-1 and TRBJ2-5; D remains ambiguous. CDR1 is MGHRA and CDR2 is YSYEKL in the germline V gene. V lost 0 bases and J 5 bases, leaving 19 bases between the germline ends. The CDR3 consists of 17 residues.

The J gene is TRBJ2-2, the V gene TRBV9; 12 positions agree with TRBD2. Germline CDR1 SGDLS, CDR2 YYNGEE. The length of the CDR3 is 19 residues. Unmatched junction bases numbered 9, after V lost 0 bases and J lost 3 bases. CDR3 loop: CASSVALGLAGPYTGELFF. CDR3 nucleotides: TGTGCCAGCAGCGTAGCCCTTGGACTAGCGGGGCCTTACACCGGGGAGCTGTTTTTT.

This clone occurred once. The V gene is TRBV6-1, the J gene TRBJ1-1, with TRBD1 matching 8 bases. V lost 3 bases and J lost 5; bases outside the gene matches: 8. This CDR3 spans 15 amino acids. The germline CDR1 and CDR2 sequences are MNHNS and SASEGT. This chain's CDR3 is CASSDPGGAGTEAFF. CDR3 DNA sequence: TGTGCCAGCAGTGACCCAGGGGGCGCGGGGACTGAAGCTTTCTTT.

In nucleotides, the CDR3 is TGTGCCTGGAGTAGTCCCTACCGCTCTGGAAACACCATATATTTT. This codes for CAWSSPYRSGNTIYF. The V gene is TRBV30, the J gene TRBJ1-3; D is undetermined. There are 15 residues in the CDR3. The germline gives CDR1 GTSNPN, CDR2 SVGIG (reference sequence). Trimming removed 2 bases at V and 0 bases at J, with 11 bases between.

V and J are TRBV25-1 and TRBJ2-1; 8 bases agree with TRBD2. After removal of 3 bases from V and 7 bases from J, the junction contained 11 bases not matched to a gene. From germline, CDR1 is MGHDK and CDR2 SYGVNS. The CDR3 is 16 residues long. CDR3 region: CASSDLLAGPGNEQFF. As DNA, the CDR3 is TGTGCCAGCAGTGACCTTCTAGCGGGCCCCGGGAATGAGCAGTTCTTC. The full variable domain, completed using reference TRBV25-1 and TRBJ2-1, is EADIYQTPRYLVIGTGKKITLECSQTMGHDKMYWYQQDPGMELHLIHYSYGVNSTEKGDLSSESTVSRIRTEHFPLTLESARPSHTSQYLCASSDLLAGPGNEQFFGPGTRLTVL.

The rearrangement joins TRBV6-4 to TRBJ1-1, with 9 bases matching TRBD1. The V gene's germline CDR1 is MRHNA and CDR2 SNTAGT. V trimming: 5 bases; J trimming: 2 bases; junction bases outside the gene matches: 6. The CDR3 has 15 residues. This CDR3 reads CASSPGTGYNTEAFF. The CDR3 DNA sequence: TGTGCCAGCAGTCCAGGGACAGGGTACAACACTGAAGCTTTCTTT.

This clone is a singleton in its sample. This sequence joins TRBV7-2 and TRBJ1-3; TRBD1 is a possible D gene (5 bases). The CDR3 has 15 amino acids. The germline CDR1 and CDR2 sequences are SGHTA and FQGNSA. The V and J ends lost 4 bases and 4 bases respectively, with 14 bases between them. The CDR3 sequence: CASSSGRRGGNTIYF. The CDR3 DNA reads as TGTGCCAGCAGCTCCGGGCGGCGGGGGGGAAACACCATATATTTT.

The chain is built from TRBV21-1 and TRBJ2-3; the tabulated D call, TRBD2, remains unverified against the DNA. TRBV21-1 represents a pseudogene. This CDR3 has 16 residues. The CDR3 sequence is CASSKGGVEGTDTQYF. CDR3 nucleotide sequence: TGTGCCAGCAGCAAGGGAGGGGTTGAGGGCACAGATACGCAGTATTTT.

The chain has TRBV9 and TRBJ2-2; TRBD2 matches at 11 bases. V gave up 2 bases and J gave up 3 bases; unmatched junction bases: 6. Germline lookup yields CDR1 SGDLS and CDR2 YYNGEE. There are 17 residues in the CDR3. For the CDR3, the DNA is TGTGCCAGCAGCGTCATAGCGGGGGGGCCGGACACCGGGGAGCTGTTTTTT. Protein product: CASSVIAGGPDTGELFF.

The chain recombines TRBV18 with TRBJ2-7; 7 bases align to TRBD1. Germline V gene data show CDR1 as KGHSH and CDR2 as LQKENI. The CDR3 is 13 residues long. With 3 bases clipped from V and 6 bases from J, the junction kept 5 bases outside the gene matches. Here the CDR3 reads CASSPLTGAEQYF. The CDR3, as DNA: TGTGCCAGCTCACCGCTTACAGGGGCCGAGCAGTACTTC. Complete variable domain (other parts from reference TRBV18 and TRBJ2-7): NAGVMQNPRHLVRRRGQEARLRCSPMKGHSHVYWYRQLPEEGLKFMVYLQKENIIDESGMPKERFSAEFPKEGPSILRIQQVVRGDSAAYFCASSPLTGAEQYFGPGTRLTVT.

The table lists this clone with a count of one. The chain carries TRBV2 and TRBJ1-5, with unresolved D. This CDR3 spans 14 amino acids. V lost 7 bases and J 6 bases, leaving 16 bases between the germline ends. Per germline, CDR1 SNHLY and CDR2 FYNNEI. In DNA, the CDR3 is TGTGCCAGCAAGCGGGGAGTGGGGAGTCAGCCCCAGCATTTT. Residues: CASKRGVGSQPQHF.

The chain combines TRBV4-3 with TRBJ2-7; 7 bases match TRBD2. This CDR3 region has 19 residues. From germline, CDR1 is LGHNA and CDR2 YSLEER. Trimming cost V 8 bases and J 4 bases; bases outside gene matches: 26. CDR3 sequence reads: CASGPLVFPVDGGFYEQYF. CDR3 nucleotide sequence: TGCGCCAGCGGACCGTTGGTCTTTCCCGTGGACGGGGGGTTTTACGAGCAGTACTTC.

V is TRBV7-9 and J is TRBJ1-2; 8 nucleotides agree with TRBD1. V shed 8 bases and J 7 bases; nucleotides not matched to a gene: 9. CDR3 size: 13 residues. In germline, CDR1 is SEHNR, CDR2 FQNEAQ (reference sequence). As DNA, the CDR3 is TGTGCCAGCCGTTTAGGACAGGGAGGTGGCTACACCTTC. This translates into CASRLGQGGGYTF.

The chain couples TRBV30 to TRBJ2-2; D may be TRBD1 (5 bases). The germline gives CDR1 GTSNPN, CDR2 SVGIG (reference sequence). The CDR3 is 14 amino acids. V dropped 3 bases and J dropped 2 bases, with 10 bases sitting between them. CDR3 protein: CAWSQQVNTGELFF. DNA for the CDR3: TGTGCCTGGAGCCAACAGGTCAACACCGGGGAGCTGTTTTTT.

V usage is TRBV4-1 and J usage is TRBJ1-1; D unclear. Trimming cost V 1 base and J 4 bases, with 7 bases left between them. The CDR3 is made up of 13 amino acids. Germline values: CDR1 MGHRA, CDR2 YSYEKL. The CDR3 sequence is CASSQGAGTEAFF. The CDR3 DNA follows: TGCGCCAGCAGCCAAGGAGCTGGCACTGAAGCTTTCTTT.

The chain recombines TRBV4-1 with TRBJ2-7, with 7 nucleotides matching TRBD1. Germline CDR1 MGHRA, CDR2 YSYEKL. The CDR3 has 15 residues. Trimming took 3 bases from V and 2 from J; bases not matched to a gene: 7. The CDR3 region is CASSHRTGSPYEQYF. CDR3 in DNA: TGCGCCAGCAGCCACCGGACAGGTTCGCCCTACGAGCAGTACTTC.

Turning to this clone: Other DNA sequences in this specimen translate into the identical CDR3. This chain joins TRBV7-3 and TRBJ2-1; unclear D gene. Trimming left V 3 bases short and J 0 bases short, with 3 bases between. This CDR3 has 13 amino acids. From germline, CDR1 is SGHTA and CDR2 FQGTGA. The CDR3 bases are TGTGCCAGCAGCTTGCGCTCCTACAATGAGCAGTTCTTC. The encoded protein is CASSLRSYNEQFF.

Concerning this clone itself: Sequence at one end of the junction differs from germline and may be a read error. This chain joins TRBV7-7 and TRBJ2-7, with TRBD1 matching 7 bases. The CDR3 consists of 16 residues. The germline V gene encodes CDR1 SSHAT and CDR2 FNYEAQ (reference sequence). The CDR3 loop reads CASSLGTGTATSEQYF. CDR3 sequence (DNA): TGTGCTAGCAGCTTAGGTACCGGGACAGCCACCTCCGAGCAGTACTTC.

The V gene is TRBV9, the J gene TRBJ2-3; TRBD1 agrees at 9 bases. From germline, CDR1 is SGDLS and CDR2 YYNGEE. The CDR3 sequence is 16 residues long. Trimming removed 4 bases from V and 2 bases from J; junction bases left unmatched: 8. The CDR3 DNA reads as TGTGCCAGCAGCCCCCTCGGGACAGGGAACACAGATACGCAGTATTTT. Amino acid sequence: CASSPLGTGNTDTQYF.

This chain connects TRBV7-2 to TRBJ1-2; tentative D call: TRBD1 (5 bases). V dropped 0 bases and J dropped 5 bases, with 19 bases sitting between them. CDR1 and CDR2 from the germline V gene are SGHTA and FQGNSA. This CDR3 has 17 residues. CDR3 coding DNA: TGTGCCAGCAGCTTAGCCGGAGGGACCGCCGGCCGTTATGGCTACACCTTC. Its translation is CASSLAGGTAGRYGYTF.

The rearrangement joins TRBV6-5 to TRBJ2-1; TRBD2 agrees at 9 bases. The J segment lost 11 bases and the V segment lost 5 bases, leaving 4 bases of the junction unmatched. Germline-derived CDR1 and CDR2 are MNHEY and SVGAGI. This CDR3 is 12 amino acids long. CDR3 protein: CASSQTSGQQFF. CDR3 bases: TGTGCCAGCAGTCAAACTAGCGGGCAGCAGTTCTTC.

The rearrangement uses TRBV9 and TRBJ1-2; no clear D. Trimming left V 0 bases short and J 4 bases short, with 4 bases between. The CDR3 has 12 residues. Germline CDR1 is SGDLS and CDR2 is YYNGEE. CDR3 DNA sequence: TGTGCCAGCAGCGTAGACACCTATGGCTACACCTTC. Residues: CASSVDTYGYTF.

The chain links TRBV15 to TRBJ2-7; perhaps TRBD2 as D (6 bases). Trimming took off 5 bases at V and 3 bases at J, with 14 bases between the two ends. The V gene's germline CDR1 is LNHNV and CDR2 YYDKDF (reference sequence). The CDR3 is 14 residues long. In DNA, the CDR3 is TGTGCCACCAGCGGGGGGATGACGCTCTACGAGCAGTACTTC. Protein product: CATSGGMTLYEQYF. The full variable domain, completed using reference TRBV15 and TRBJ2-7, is DAMVIQNPRYQVTQFGKPVTLSCSQTLNHNVMYWYQQKSSQAPKLLFHYYDKDFNNEADTPDNFQSRRPNTSFCFLDIRSPGLGDTAMYLCATSGGMTLYEQYFGPGTRLTVT.

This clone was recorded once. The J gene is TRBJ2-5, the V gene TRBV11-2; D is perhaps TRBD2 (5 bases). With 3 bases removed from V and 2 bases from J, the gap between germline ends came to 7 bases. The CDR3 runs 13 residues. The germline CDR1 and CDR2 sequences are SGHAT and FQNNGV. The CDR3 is CASSLTIQETQYF. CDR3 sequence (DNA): TGTGCCAGCAGCTTGACTATTCAAGAGACCCAGTACTTC.

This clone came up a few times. This CDR3 reads CSVDSEETQYF. In DNA, the CDR3 is TGCAGCGTTGATTCGGAGGAGACCCAGTACTTC. The chain is built from TRBV29-1 and TRBJ2-5; D unresolved. Looked up from germline, CDR1 is SQVTM and CDR2 is ANQGSEA. V gave up 3 bases and J gave up 5 bases, with 7 bases separating them. The CDR3 has 11 amino acids.

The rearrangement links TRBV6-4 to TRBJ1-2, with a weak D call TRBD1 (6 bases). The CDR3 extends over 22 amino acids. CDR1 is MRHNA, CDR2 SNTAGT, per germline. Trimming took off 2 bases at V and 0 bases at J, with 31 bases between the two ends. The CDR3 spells CASSDRGRLAGEWGGPNYGYTF. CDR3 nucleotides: TGTGCCAGCAGTGACCGAGGGCGACTCGCGGGGGAATGGGGGGGCCCTAACTATGGCTACACCTTC.